This entry lists 2 T cell receptor beta chains sequenced from one sample in a study of control samples from healthy donors and cancer patients. Sequencing used immunoSEQ multiplex PCR; TCRdb keeps in-frame clones, though not all of them. The sample lists 150,000 or so clones, more than 85% occurring once. Source material: blood. These receptors originate from a man aged 18 to 30 in good health.

The rearrangement links TRBV2 to TRBJ1-5; D might be TRBD1 (6 bases). Germline loops: CDR1 SNHLY, CDR2 FYNNEI. Trimming stripped 11 bases from V and 0 bases from J, with 11 bases between. The length of the CDR3 is 13 residues. The CDR3 coding sequence is TGTGCCGCCAGGGGAGATAGCAATCAGCCCCAGCATTTT. Encoded protein: CAARGDSNQPQHF. The entire variable domain, with the rest obtained from reference TRBV2 and TRBJ1-5, is as follows: EPEVTQTPSHQVTQMGQEVILRCVPISNHLYFYWYRQILGQKVEFLVSFYNNEISEKSEIFDDQFSVERPDGSNFTLKIRSTKLEDSAMYFCAARGDSNQPQHFGDGTRLSIL.

V is TRBV28 and J is TRBJ1-2; 7 nucleotides agree with TRBD1. Trimming cost V 3 bases and J 3 bases; bases outside gene matches: 10. CDR1 is MDHEN, CDR2 SYDVKM, per germline. CDR3 length equals 16 residues. The CDR3 DNA is TGTGCCAGCAGTTTGTTGGGACAGCTAAAACACTATGGCTACACCTTC. Its protein is CASSLLGQLKHYGYTF.